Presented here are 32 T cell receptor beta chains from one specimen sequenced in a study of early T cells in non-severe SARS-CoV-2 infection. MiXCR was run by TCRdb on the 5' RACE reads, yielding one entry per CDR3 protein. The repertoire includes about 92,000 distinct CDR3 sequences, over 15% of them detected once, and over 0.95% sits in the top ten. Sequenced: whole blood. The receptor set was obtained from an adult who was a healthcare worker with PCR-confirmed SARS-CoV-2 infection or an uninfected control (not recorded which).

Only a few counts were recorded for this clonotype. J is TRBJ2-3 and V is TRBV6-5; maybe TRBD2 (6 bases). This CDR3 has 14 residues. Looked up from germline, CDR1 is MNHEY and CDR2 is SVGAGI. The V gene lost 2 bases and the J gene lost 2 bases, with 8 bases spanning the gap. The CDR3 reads CASSYVADTDTQYF. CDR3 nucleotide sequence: TGTGCCAGCAGTTACGTAGCGGACACAGATACGCAGTATTTT.

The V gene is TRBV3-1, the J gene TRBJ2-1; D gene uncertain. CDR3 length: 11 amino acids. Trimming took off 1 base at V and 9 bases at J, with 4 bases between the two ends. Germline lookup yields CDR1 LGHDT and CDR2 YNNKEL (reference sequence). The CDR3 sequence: CASSQGIEQFF. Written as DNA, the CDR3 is TGTGCCAGCAGCCAAGGGATTGAGCAGTTCTTC.

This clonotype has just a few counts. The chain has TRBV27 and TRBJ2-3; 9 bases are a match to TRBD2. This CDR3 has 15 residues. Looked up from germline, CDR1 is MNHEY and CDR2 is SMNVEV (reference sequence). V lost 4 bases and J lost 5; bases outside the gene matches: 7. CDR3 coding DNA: TGTGCCAGCAGTTATGCGGGAGGGTTTGAAGATACGCAGTATTTT. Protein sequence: CASSYAGGFEDTQYF.

Written as DNA, the CDR3 is TGTGCCAGCAGTCCCGGTTACAATGAGCAGTTCTTC. Its translation is CASSPGYNEQFF. This chain links TRBV6-2 or TRBV6-3 with TRBJ2-1; D is uncertain. The CDR3 is 12 residues long. Germline V gene lookup returns CDR1 MNHEY and CDR2 SVGEGT. V lost 5 bases to trimming and J lost 4 bases, with 6 bases between them.

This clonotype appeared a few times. This CDR3 reads CSVEGGAGANVLTF. The CDR3 DNA reads TGCAGCGTTGAAGGGGGAGCTGGGGCCAACGTCCTGACTTTC. The chain has TRBV29-1 and TRBJ2-6, with D perhaps matching TRBD2 (5 bases). There are 14 residues in the CDR3. The germline V gene has CDR1 SQVTM and CDR2 ANQGSEA. Trimming removed 1 base at V and 2 bases at J, with 6 bases between.

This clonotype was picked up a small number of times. The CDR3: CASSDDKLWQFF. DNA of the CDR3: TGTGCCAGCAGCGACGATAAACTGTGGCAGTTCTTC. The V and J genes are TRBV9 and TRBJ2-1; D gene unclear. The CDR3 has 12 amino acids. Germline loops: CDR1 SGDLS, CDR2 YYNGEE. The ends were cut back, 3 bases at V and 12 bases at J, with 13 bases in the middle.

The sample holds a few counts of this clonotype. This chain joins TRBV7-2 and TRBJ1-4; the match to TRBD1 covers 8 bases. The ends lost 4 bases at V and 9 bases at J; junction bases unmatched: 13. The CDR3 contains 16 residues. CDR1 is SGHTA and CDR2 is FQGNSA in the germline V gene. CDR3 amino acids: CASSSTQRTGLKKLFF. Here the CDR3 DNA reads TGTGCCAGCAGCTCGACCCAGAGGACAGGGTTGAAAAAACTGTTTTTT.

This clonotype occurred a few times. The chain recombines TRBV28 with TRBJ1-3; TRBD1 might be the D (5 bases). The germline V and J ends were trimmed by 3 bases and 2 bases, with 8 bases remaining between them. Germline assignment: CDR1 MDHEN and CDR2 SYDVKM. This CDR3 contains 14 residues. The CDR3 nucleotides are TGTGCCAGCAGTTTCGGGGGGACTGGAAACACCATATATTTT. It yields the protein CASSFGGTGNTIYF.

This chain's CDR3 is CSAILAGGPYEQYF. In DNA form, the CDR3 reads TGCAGTGCTATACTAGCGGGGGGCCCCTACGAGCAGTACTTC. This chain uses TRBV20-1 with TRBJ2-7, with 12 positions matching TRBD2. Germline-derived CDR1 and CDR2 are DFQATT and SNEGSKA (reference sequence). This CDR3 has 14 amino acids. V shed 4 bases and J 2 bases; nucleotides not matched to a gene: 3.

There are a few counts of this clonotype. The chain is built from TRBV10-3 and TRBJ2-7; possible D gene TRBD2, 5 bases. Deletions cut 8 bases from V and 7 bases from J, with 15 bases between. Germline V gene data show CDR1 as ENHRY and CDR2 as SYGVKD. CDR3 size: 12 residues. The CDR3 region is CAIGLYRGEQYF. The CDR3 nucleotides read TGTGCCATCGGACTTTATCGTGGGGAGCAGTACTTC.

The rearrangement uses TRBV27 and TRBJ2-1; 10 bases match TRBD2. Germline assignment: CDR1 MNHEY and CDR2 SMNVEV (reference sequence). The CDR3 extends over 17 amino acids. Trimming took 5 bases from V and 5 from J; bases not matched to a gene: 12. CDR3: CASSTTFTSGTNNEQFF. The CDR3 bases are TGTGCCAGCAGTACTACCTTTACTAGCGGGACAAACAATGAGCAGTTCTTC.

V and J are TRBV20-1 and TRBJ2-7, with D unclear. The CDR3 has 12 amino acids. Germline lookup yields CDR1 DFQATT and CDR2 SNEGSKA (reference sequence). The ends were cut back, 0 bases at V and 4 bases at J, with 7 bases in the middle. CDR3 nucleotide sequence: TGCAGTGCTAGAGATTTAGGTTACGAGCAGTACTTC. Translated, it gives CSARDLGYEQYF.

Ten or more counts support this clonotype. The CDR3 region has the DNA TGCAGTGCTACGTCCGGGGGAAGAACTGAAGCTTTCTTT. Its translation is CSATSGGRTEAFF. The genes are TRBV20-1 and TRBJ1-1, with a tentative D call TRBD1 (5 bases). Trimming pared 4 bases from V and 5 bases from J, leaving 14 bases between. Germline CDR1 reads DFQATT; CDR2 reads SNEGSKA (reference sequence). This CDR3 is built from 13 residues.

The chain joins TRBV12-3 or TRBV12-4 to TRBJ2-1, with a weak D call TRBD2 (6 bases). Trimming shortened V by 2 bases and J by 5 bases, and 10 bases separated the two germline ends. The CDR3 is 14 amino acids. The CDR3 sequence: CASSLSTRDNEQFF. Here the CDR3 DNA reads TGTGCCAGCAGTTTATCGACTAGAGACAATGAGCAGTTCTTC.

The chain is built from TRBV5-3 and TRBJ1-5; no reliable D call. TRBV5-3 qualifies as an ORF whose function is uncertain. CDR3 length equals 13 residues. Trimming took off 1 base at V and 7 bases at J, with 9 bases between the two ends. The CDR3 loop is CARSLWRAQPQHF. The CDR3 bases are TGTGCCAGAAGCTTGTGGCGGGCGCAGCCCCAGCATTTT.

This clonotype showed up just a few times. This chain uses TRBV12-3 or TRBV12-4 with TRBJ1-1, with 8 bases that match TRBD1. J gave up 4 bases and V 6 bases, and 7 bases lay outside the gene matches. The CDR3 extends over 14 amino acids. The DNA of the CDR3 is TGTGCCAGCAGAGCAGGGGGCTTGAGCACTGAAGCTTTCTTT. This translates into CASRAGGLSTEAFF.

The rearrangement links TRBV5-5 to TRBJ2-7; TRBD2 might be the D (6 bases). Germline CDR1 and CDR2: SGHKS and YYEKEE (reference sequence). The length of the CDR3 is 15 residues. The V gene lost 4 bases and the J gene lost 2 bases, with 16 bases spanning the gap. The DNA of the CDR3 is TGTGCCAGCAGCCCACGACCCGGGAGCCCCTACGAGCAGTACTTC. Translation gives CASSPRPGSPYEQYF.

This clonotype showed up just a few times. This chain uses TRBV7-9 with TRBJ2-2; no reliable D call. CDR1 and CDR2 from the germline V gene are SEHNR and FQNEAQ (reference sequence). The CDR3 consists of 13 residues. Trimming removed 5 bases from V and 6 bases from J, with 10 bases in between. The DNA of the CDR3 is TGTGCCAGCAGCCCTCGGACCTCCGGGGAGCTGTTTTTT. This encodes CASSPRTSGELFF. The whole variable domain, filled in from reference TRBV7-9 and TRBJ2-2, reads DTGVSQNPRHKITKRGQNVTFRCDPISEHNRLYWYRQTLGQGPEFLTYFQNEAQLEKSRLLSDRFSAERPKGSFSTLEIQRTEQGDSAMYLCASSPRTSGELFFGEGSRLTVL.

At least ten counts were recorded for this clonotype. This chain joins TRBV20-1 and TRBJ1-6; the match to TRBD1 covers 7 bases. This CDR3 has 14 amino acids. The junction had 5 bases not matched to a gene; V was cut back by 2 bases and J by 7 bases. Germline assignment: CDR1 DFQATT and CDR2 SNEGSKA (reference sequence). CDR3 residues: CSARPGQENSPLHF. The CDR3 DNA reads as TGCAGTGCTAGACCCGGACAGGAAAATTCACCCCTCCACTTT.

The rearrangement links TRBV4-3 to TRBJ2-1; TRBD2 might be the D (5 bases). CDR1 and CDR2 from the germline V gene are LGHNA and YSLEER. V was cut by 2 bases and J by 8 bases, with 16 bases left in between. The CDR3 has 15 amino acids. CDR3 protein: CASSQQGTKADEQFF. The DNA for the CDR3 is TGCGCCAGCAGCCAACAAGGTACCAAAGCGGATGAGCAGTTCTTC.

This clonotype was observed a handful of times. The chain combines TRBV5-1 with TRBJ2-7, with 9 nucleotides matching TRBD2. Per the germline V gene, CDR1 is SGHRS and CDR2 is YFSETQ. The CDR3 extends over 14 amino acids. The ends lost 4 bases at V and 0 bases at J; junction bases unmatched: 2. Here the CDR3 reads CASSVAGASYEQYF. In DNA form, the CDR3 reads TGCGCCAGCAGCGTAGCGGGAGCCTCCTACGAGCAGTACTTC.

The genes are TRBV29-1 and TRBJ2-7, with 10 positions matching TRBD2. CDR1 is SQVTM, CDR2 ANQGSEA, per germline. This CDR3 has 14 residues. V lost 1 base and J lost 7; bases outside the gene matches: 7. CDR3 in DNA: TGCAGCGTTGAAGGGCTAGCGGGAGCGCAAGAGCAGTACTTC. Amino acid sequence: CSVEGLAGAQEQYF.

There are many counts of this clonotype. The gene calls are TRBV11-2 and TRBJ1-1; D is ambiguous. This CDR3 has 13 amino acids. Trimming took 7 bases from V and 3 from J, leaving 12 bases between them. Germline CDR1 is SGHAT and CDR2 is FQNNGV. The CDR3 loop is CASTPDGYTEAFF. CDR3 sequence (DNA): TGTGCCAGCACCCCAGACGGATACACTGAAGCTTTCTTT. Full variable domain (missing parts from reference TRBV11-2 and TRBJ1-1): EAGVAQSPRYKIIEKRQSVAFWCNPISGHATLYWYQQILGQGPKLLIQFQNNGVVDDSQLPKDRFSAERLKGVDSTLKIQPAKLEDSAVYLCASTPDGYTEAFFGQGTRLTVV.

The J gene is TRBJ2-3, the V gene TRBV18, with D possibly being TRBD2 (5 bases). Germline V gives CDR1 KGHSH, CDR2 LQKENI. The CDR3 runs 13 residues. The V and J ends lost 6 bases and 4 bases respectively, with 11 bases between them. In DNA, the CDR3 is TGTGCCAGCTCTGAGAACGGGGCAGATACGCAGTATTTT. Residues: CASSENGADTQYF.

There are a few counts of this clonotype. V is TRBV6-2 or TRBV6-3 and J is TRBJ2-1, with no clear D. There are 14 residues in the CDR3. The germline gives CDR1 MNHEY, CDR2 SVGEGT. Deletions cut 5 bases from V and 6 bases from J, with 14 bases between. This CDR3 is CASSPTRPSNEQFF. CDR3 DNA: TGTGCCAGCAGTCCGACACGGCCAAGCAATGAGCAGTTCTTC.

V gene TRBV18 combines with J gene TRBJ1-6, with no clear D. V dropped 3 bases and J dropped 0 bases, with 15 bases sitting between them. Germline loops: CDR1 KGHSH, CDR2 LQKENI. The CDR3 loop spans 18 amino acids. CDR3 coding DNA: TGTGCCAGCTCACCGCGATCGTCGGGTAGCTCCTATAATTCACCCCTCCACTTT. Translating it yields CASSPRSSGSSYNSPLHF. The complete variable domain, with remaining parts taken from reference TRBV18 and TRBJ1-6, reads NAGVMQNPRHLVRRRGQEARLRCSPMKGHSHVYWYRQLPEEGLKFMVYLQKENIIDESGMPKERFSAEFPKEGPSILRIQQVVRGDSAAYFCASSPRSSGSSYNSPLHFGNGTRLTVT.

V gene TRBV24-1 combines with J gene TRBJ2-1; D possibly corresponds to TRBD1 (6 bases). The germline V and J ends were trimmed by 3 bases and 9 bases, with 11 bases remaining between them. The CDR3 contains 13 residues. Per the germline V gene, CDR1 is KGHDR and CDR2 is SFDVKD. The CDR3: CATSDGTPSEQFF. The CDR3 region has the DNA TGTGCCACCAGTGATGGGACACCATCTGAGCAGTTCTTC.

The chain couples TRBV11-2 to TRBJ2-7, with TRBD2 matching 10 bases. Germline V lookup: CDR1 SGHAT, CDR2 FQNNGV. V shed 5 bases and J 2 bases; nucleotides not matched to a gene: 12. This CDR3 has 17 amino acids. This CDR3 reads CASSPIHGTSETYEQYF. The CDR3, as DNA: TGTGCCAGCAGCCCAATACACGGGACTAGCGAGACCTACGAGCAGTACTTC.

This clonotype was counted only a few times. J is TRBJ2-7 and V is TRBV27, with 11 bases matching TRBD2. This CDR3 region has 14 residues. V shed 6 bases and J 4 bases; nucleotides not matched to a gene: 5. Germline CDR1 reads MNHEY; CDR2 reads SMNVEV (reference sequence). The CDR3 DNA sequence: TGTGCCAGCAGGTTAGCGGGAGGGTTGTACGAGCAGTACTTC. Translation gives CASRLAGGLYEQYF.

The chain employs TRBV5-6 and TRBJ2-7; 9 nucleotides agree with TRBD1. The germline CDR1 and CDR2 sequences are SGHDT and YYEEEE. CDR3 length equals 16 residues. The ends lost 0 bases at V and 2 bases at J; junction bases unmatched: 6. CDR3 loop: CASSLAGTGNPYEQYF. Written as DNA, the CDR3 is TGTGCCAGCAGCTTGGCGGGGACAGGGAATCCCTACGAGCAGTACTTC.

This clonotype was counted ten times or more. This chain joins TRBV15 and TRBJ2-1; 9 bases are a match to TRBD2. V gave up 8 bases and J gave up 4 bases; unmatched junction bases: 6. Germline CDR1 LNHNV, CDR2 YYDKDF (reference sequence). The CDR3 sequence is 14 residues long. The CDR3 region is CATAIAGAYNEQFF. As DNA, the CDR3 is TGTGCCACCGCTATAGCGGGAGCTTACAATGAGCAGTTCTTC.

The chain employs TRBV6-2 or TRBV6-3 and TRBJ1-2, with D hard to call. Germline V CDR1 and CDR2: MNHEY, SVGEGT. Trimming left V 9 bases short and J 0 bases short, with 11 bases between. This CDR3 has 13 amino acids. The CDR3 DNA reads TGTGCCAGTATTAATCCAGCTAACTATGGCTACACCTTC. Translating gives CASINPANYGYTF.